Listed below are T cell receptor beta chains from one sample, sequenced in a study of blood T cell repertoires in COVID-19. Profiling relied on immunoSEQ multiplex PCR, and the TCRdb table lists in-frame clones only, not all of them. The sample holds under 350,000 clones, about 89% seen once. Material for sequencing was peripheral blood. Source of these receptors: a man aged 35 to 55 with acute or convalescent COVID-19. CDR3s include the opening cysteine and the closing phenylalanine or tryptophan.

J: TRBJ2-7; V: TRBV11-2; CDR3: CASSLAGQPSYEQYF
J: TRBJ1-1; V: TRBV19; CDR3: CASSIGQGWDTEAFF
J: TRBJ1-2; V: TRBV4-2; CDR3: CAGSQGQGEGYTF
J: TRBJ1-5; V: TRBV3-1/TRBV3-2; CDR3: CASSQADRVGVWPQHF
J: TRBJ2-6; V: TRBV4-2; CDR3: CASSRVGLAGAVSGANVLTF
J: TRBJ2-3; V: TRBV6-1; CDR3: CASSELSPVTGMSDTQYF
J: TRBJ1-4; V: TRBV19; CDR3: CASSSQAGKEKLFF
J: TRBJ1-1; V: TRBV5-1; CDR3: CASSLQGTKDTEAFF
J: TRBJ1-2; V: TRBV7-8; CDR3: CASSLGYQHGYTF
J: TRBJ1-4; V: TRBV6-2/TRBV6-3; CDR3: CASSYGLGRNEKLFF
J: TRBJ1-2; V: TRBV9; CDR3: CASSVVRGNYGYTF
J: TRBJ1-1; V: TRBV11-2; CDR3: CASTRGTATNTEAFF
J: TRBJ1-1; V: TRBV18; CDR3: CASSPPGRQGNTEAFF
J: TRBJ2-3; V: TRBV7-3; CDR3: CASSQIPGGPDTQYF
J: TRBJ1-5; V: TRBV10-3; CDR3: CAISESTGLQPQHF
J: TRBJ2-7; V: TRBV7-9; CDR3: CASSSRRGQGLYEQYF
J: TRBJ1-3; V: TRBV6-1; CDR3: CASSEVLTGLGGNTIYF
J: TRBJ1-1; V: TRBV29-1; CDR3: CSVEESDTEAFF
J: TRBJ1-1; V: TRBV10-2; CDR3: CASSEGQEAFF
J: TRBJ1-1; V: TRBV3-1/TRBV3-2; CDR3: CASSRQGMNTEAFF
J: TRBJ2-7; V: TRBV24-1; CDR3: CATSEGDSLPGEQYF
J: TRBJ1-3; V: TRBV12-3/TRBV12-4; CDR3: CASSLTIPNTIYF
J: TRBJ1-6; V: TRBV2; CDR3: CASKVGGPNNSPLHF
J: TRBJ1-1; V: TRBV5-1; CDR3: CASSFDRGWDTEAFF